This T cell receptor (beta chain) derives from a study of cytomegalovirus exposure and HLA in healthy donors. As for the study in general: An early data release held around 80 million unique TCRs from HLA-typed donors.

The study ran its PCR with 60 Vbeta and 13 Jbeta primers. Clones were read by immunoSEQ multiplex PCR, and TCRdb kept only the in-frame ones, dropping some. Here the sample spans over 100,000 clones, about 76% being singletons. This CDR3 is 17 amino acids long. Trimming shortened V by 1 base and J by 2 bases, and 12 bases separated the two germline ends. Per the germline V gene, CDR1 is MNHNS and CDR2 is SASEGT. The J gene is TRBJ2-6, the V gene TRBV6-1; D gene unclear. The material sequenced was PBMCs. This TCR was sampled from a woman between 40 and 50 years old in good health and CMV-seropositive. CDR3 DNA sequence: TGTGCCAGCAGTGAAGTCGTCGGGTGGCCTGGGGCCAACGTCCTGACTTTC. Translating it yields CASSEVVGWPGANVLTF.